This passage covers 4 T cell receptor beta chains from one sample sequenced in a study of blood T cell repertoires in COVID-19. Method: immunoSEQ multiplex PCR; TCRdb's copy keeps in-frame clones and lacks some. The sample lists a few hundred thousand clones, about 81% occurring once. What was sequenced was PBMCs or T cells enriched from blood (not recorded which). The receptors shown here come from a man aged 35 to 55 who had recovered from COVID-19.

Here the CDR3 reads CASSWDQGAPSAKNIQYF. The CDR3 bases are TGTGCCAGTAGCTGGGACCAGGGGGCCCCCTCAGCCAAAAACATTCAGTACTTC. The rearrangement joins TRBV19 to TRBJ2-4; 8 bases are a match to TRBD1. CDR3 length equals 18 residues. Germline loops: CDR1 LNHDA, CDR2 SQIVND (reference sequence). J lost 0 bases, V lost 6 bases, and 13 bases had no gene match.

In DNA form, the CDR3 reads TGTGCCAGCAGTCCCGACAGATCCTACAATGAGCAGTTCTTC. It is translated as CASSPDRSYNEQFF. The V and J genes are TRBV2 and TRBJ2-1; possibly TRBD1 for D (5 bases). Per germline, CDR1 SNHLY and CDR2 FYNNEI. The CDR3 contains 14 residues. V was pared by 5 bases and J by 1 base, with 9 bases between.

This chain joins TRBV30 and TRBJ2-2, with 9 bases matching TRBD1. The germline V gene has CDR1 GTSNPN and CDR2 SVGIG (reference sequence). The CDR3 totals 15 residues. With 4 bases clipped from V and 7 bases from J, the junction kept 10 bases outside the gene matches. The CDR3 reads CAWNRDRVPGGELFF. CDR3 coding DNA: TGTGCCTGGAACCGGGACAGGGTACCTGGCGGGGAGCTGTTTTTT.

V gene TRBV21-1 combines with J gene TRBJ1-2; TRBD1 is the table's D call, not checked against the DNA. TRBV21-1 is an annotated pseudogene. The CDR3 is 16 residues long. CDR3 coding DNA: TGTGCCAGCAGCAGAAAACCGGGACAGGGACAGTATGGCTACACCTTC. Its translation: CASSRKPGQGQYGYTF.